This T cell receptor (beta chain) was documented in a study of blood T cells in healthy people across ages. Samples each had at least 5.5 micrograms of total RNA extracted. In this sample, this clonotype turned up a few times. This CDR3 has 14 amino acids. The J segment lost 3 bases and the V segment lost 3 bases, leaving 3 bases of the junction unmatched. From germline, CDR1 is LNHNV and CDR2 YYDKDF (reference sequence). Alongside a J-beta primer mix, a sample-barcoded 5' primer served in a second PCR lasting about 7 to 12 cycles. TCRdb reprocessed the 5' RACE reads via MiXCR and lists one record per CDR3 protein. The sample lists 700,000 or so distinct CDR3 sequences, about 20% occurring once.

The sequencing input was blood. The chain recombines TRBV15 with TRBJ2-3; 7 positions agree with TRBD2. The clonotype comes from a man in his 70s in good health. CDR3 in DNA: TGTGCCACCAGCAGGGGAGCGGGGACAGATACGCAGTATTTT. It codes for CATSRGAGTDTQYF.